This note documents a single T cell receptor beta chain sequence. What it binds is unknown. Investigators took RNA and DNA out together from approximately 22-30 mg of unsorted bulk tissue. No patient had received treatment, and all had chronic HBV infection. The source of the sample is a study of tumor-infiltrating lymphocytes in primary liver carcinoma. Study as a whole: Staged T1-T3 N0M0, the tumors had sizes that ranged from about 4.2 to 10 cm across.

The length of the CDR3 is 11 residues. V was pared by 4 bases and J by 12 bases, with 13 bases between. Germline V CDR1 and CDR2: SGHAT, FQDESV (reference sequence). Starting material of approximately 500 ng total RNA yielded TCR beta cDNA via a constant-region primer. It was through three nested multiplex PCR rounds of slightly modified ARM-PCR that TCR beta libraries arose. The two initial PCR rounds, roughly 11 cycles each, used TRBV1-TRBV30 forward and C-beta reverse primers. Via MiXCR, TCRdb re-called the multiplex PCR reads, giving one row per CDR3 protein. This repertoire shows 100,000 to 150,000 distinct CDR3 sequences, 64% found once; its top ten account for approximately 8.9%. Study-wide points: A significantly higher top-250-clone fraction was recorded for tumors than for blood (p = 0.039).

V is TRBV11-1 and J is TRBJ2-7; D is unresolved. The source of this sequence is a woman aged 60-75 years with primary liver carcinoma and hepatitis B virus infection. The sequencing input was liver tumor tissue from sampling region 3. As for subset: tumor region T3, left-lateral pole. The CDR3 reads CASSYGPVLYF. The CDR3 DNA is TGTGCCAGCAGCTACGGACCCGTACTGTACTTC.